A selection of T cell receptor beta chains follows, all from one sample in a study of blood T cell repertoires in COVID-19. Here immunoSEQ multiplex PCR was the method, and the copy in TCRdb shows in-frame clones only, minus some. The data contain 95,000 to 150,000 clones, approximately 81% of them seen just once; the ten biggest clones take up about 3.8%. The specimen sequenced was peripheral blood. The origin of the receptors is a woman in her forties or fifties with acute or convalescent COVID-19. The CDR3 runs from the conserved cysteine through the conserved F or W. The D gene is left open where the match is weak. Clone size is shown for a subset of rows, as once, few, many or a class of expanded clone.

d_gene,j_gene,v_gene,len,abundance,CDR3nt,CDR3aa
-,TRBJ2-3,TRBV11-3,13,-,TGTGCCAGCAGCCCCCCCGGGGCAGATACGCAGTATTTT,CASSPPGADTQYF
-,TRBJ1-2,TRBV19,15,few,TGTGCCAGTAGTCCAGGAACGCCGATCCACTATGGCTACACCTTC,CASSPGTPIHYGYTF
TRBD2,TRBJ2-2,TRBV5-4,16,few,TGTGCCAGCAGCTTCGAGCTAGCGGGTAACACCGGGGAGCTGTTTTTT,CASSFELAGNTGELFF
-,TRBJ2-7,TRBV2,11,-,TGTGCCAGCAGTGAATTCCGTGAGGGGGTATTC,CASSEFREGVF
TRBD2,TRBJ2-1,TRBV19,16,few,TGTGCCAGTAGTTTTCTTAGCGGGGGGCTCTACAATGAGCAGTTCTTC,CASSFLSGGLYNEQFF
-,TRBJ2-1,TRBV29-1,12,-,TGCAGCGTTGCGGGAGACTGGTTTGAGCAGTTCTTC,CSVAGDWFEQFF
-,TRBJ2-5,TRBV7-6,13,-,TGTGCCAGCAGCCCGGGTCTCGGGGAGACCCAGTACTTC,CASSPGLGETQYF
-,TRBJ2-2,TRBV7-2,16,-,TGTGCCAGCAGCCCAACTAGCAGCGGCAAGGGCGGGGAGCTGTTTTTT,CASSPTSSGKGGELFF
TRBD1,TRBJ2-2,TRBV7-9,14,-,TGTGCCAGCAGCTGGGACAGTAGGGCCGGGGAGCTGTTTTTT,CASSWDSRAGELFF
TRBD2,TRBJ2-2,TRBV28,14,-,TGTGCCAGCAAGACGGGACTAAGCACCGGGGAGCTGTTTTTT,CASKTGLSTGELFF
-,TRBJ2-2,TRBV19,14,-,TGTGCCAGTAGTACACAGACACACACCGGGGAGCTGTTTTTT,CASSTQTHTGELFF
TRBD1,TRBJ1-4,TRBV4-2,15,once,TGTGCCAGCAGCCACACAGGGGATTTGAATGAAAAACTGTTTTTT,CASSHTGDLNEKLFF
TRBD2,TRBJ2-3,TRBV5-1,16,-,TGCGCCAGCAGCTTGGTAGGGCGGGGGGACACAGATACGCAGTATTTT,CASSLVGRGDTDTQYF
TRBD1,TRBJ2-7,TRBV20-1,15,-,TGCAGTGCTAGTGGGACAGGTAACGCCTATTACGAGCAGTACTTC,CSASGTGNAYYEQYF
-,TRBJ1-2,TRBV3-1/TRBV3-2,14,-,TGTGCCAGCAGCCAAGATCGAGTGAACTATGGCTACACCTTC,CASSQDRVNYGYTF
TRBD2,TRBJ2-3,TRBV9,14,-,TGTGCCAGCTCCGTAGCGGGAGTTACAGATACGCAGTATTTT,CASSVAGVTDTQYF
-,TRBJ1-6,TRBV6-5,15,once,TGTGCCAGCAGTCTCTCCGGGATTCATAATTCACCCCTCCACTTT,CASSLSGIHNSPLHF
TRBD2,TRBJ2-3,TRBV5-1,16,-,TGCGCCAGCAGCTCCCCGACTAGCGGAAGCACAGATACGCAGTATTTT,CASSSPTSGSTDTQYF
-,TRBJ1-5,TRBV29-1,12,-,TGCAGCGTTGGAAACAGGGATCAGCCCCAGCATTTT,CSVGNRDQPQHF
-,TRBJ1-2,TRBV7-9,13,-,TGTGCCAGCAATCTGGCGGCTAACTATGGCTACACCTTC,CASNLAANYGYTF
TRBD2,TRBJ2-1,TRBV5-1,16,-,TGCGCCAGCAGAAAAACGGGGGGTTCCTCCTACAATGAGCAGTTCTTC,CASRKTGGSSYNEQFF
TRBD1,TRBJ1-2,TRBV28,12,-,TGTGCCAGCAGTTTGACAGGGGATGGCTACACCTTC,CASSLTGDGYTF
TRBD1,TRBJ1-6,TRBV27,14,once,TGTGCCAGCAAACCAGACAGGGATAATTCACCCCTCCACTTT,CASKPDRDNSPLHF
TRBD2,TRBJ2-3,TRBV9,17,-,TGTGCCAGCAGCGTAGGGACTAGCGGGGGGCTCACAGATACGCAGTATTTT,CASSVGTSGGLTDTQYF